The rows below give T cell receptor beta chains drawn from one sample of a study of OX40 agonist ivuxolimab in advanced cancers. Libraries were prepared by immunoSEQ multiplex PCR; TCRdb keeps only in-frame clonotypes and omits some of them. The sample lists around 76,000 clones, around 89% seen once, with approximately 11% in the top ten. The sample was CD4+ or CD8+ T cells sorted from blood, taken in a trial of the OX40 agonist ivuxolimab. All receptors come from an adult with an advanced solid tumor such as melanoma, head and neck, liver or kidney cancer. CDR3s include the opening cysteine and the closing phenylalanine or tryptophan. Clone size is not always given. Where it is, it says once, few, many or a class for expanded clones.

j_gene | v_gene | abundance | len | CDR3aa
TRBJ1-1 | TRBV6-1 | - | 13 | CASIRGSRREAFF
TRBJ2-4 | TRBV4-1 | - | 13 | CASSHRLKNIQYF
TRBJ1-4 | TRBV5-1 | - | 14 | CASSLRSSNEKLFF
TRBJ2-1 | TRBV12-5 | once | 15 | CASGLFRTGVDEQFF
TRBJ2-3 | TRBV6-4 | - | 11 | CASSDIDTQYF
TRBJ1-2 | TRBV2 | - | 14 | CASSEAQGDYGYTF
TRBJ1-1 | TRBV5-4 | - | 14 | CASSLEPSTAEAFF
TRBJ1-1 | TRBV2 | - | 13 | CASNQEADTEAFF
TRBJ2-3 | TRBV2 | - | 16 | CASSESLAGGTDTQYF
TRBJ2-3 | TRBV13 | - | 14 | CASSARDAPDTQYF
TRBJ1-6 | TRBV5-1 | - | 18 | CASSLSPGQSSYNSPLHF
TRBJ2-7 | TRBV6-6 | - | 10 | CASASREQYF
TRBJ2-1 | TRBV7-9 | - | 11 | CASSLAGEQFF
TRBJ2-3 | TRBV9 | - | 14 | CASRRAGGADTQYF
TRBJ2-2 | TRBV4-2 | - | 18 | CASSQETRGFSNTGELFF
TRBJ1-2 | TRBV6-5 | - | 12 | CASGGQALSYTF
TRBJ2-1 | TRBV5-1 | - | 14 | CASSLQELYNEQFF
TRBJ2-3 | TRBV5-1 | once | 16 | CASSGFGGWEGDTQYF
TRBJ1-1 | TRBV6-1 | - | 15 | CAANSPTMGNLGAFF
TRBJ1-4 | TRBV9 | - | 13 | CASQGSSNEKLFF
TRBJ2-5 | TRBV19 | - | 16 | CASSIRRGRGTQTQYF
TRBJ2-7 | TRBV5-8 | - | 13 | CASSLGHQYEQYF
TRBJ1-2 | TRBV5-5 | - | 14 | CASSLRQNNYGYTF